Detailed here is one TCR beta chain. Its antigen is as yet unknown. Subjects aged 18 to 65 presented with newly diagnosed hyperthyroidism of less than 2 months' duration. Clinical symptoms, serum thyroxine and TRAb, thyroid ultrasound and orbital computed tomography together formed the diagnostic basis. CDR1 is SEHNR and CDR2 is FQNEAQ in the germline V gene (reference sequence). This CDR3 spans 17 amino acids. V lost 4 bases to trimming and J lost 4 bases; unmatched junction nucleotides: 13. These data are taken from a study of T cells in Graves' hyperthyroidism and ophthalmopathy. Study observations and caveats: By a 13 V-J model, ophthalmopathy was set apart from stable hyperthyroidism. Peripheral blood also featured most of the thyroid clonotypes expanded above 0.001.

The investigators amplified TCR beta CDR3 regions from RNA transcripts. HTBI primers were used for first-round RT-PCR of the TCR CDR3. Each CDR3 protein is one row after TCRdb ran MiXCR on the multiplex PCR reads. The data contain around 520,000 distinct CDR3 sequences, roughly 15% of them singletons. This TCR was sampled from a woman aged 40 to 50 with Graves' hyperthyroidism. This chain joins TRBV7-9 and TRBJ2-3; 8 bases line up with TRBD2. The specimen was blood. The CDR3 region is CASSSPLPGRAADTQYF. In DNA, the CDR3 is TGTGCCAGCAGCTCCCCCCTCCCCGGGAGGGCCGCAGATACGCAGTATTTT.